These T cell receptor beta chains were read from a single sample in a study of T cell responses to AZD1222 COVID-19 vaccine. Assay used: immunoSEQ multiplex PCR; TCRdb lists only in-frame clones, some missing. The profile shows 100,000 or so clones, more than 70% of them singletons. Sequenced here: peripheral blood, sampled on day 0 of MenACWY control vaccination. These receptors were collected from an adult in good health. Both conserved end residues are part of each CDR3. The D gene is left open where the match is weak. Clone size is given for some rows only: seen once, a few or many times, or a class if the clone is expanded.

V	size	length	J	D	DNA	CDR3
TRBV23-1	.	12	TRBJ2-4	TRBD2	TGCGCCAGCAGTCGGGGGGGAAACATTCAGTACTTC	CASSRGGNIQYF
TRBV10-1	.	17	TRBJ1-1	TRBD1	TGCGCCAGCAGTGAGTCGATCGGCAGGGGGCCGGACACTGAAGCTTTCTTT	CASSESIGRGPDTEAFF
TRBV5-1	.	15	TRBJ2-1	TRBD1	TGCGCCAGCAGCTGGAGAGGGACAGGGAAGAATGAGCAGTTCTTC	CASSWRGTGKNEQFF
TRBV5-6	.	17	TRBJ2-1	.	TGTGCCAGCAGCTATACCAGCGGTGGGGAGAGTTACAATGAGCAGTTCTTC	CASSYTSGGESYNEQFF
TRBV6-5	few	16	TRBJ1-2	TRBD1	TGTGCCAGCAGCTACGTAAACAGGGGGCGAAGCTATGGCTACACCTTC	CASSYVNRGRSYGYTF
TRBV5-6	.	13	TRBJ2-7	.	TGTGCCAGCAGCGCAACAGGAACCTACGAGCAGTACTTC	CASSATGTYEQYF
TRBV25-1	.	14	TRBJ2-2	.	TGTGCCAGCAGTGAATGGGGAACCACCGGGGAGCTGTTTTTT	CASSEWGTTGELFF
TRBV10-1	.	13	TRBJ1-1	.	TGCGCCAGTTATCGTGGGGGGCGAGCTGAAGCTTTCTTT	CASYRGGRAEAFF
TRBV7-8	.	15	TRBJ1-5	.	TGTGCCAGCACCCAACTCCAGACAACTAATCAGCCCCAGCATTTT	CASTQLQTTNQPQHF
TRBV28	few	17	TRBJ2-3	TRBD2	TGTGCCAGCAGATCAGCGGGGGCGGGGATCGCCACAGATACGCAGTATTTT	CASRSAGAGIATDTQYF
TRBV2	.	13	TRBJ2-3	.	TGTGCCAGCAGCCCACCCCCCGCAGATACGCAGTATTTT	CASSPPPADTQYF
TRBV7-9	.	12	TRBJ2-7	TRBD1	TGTGCCAGCAGCTGGGACAGCTACGAGCAGTACTTC	CASSWDSYEQYF
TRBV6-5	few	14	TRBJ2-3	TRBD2	TGTGCCAGCAGCGCGGCGGGGGGAGCAGATACGCAGTATTTT	CASSAAGGADTQYF
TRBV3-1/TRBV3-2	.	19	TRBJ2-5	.	TGTGCCAGCAGCCAAGCCCCAGGGACGATAGTTCGAGCTGGGGAGACCCAGTACTTC	CASSQAPGTIVRAGETQYF
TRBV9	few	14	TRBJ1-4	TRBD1	TGTGCCAGCAGCGTAGGACAGGGGGCGGAAAAACTGTTTTTT	CASSVGQGAEKLFF
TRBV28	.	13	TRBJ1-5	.	TGTGCCAGCAGTTTAGATAGCAATCAGCCCCAGCATTTT	CASSLDSNQPQHF
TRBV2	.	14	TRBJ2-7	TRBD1	TGTGCCAGCAGGGGGACAGGGGGGCGCTACGAGCAGTACTTC	CASRGTGGRYEQYF
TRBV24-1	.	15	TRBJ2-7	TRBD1	TGTGCCACCAGTGATTATCGGACAGGATCTTACGAGCAGTACTTC	CATSDYRTGSYEQYF
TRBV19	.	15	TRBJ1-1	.	TGTGCCAGTAGTATAAGGGCCAGGGGAAGGGCTGAAGCTTTCTTT	CASSIRARGRAEAFF
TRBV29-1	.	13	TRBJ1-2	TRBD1	TGCAGCGTTGGCCGACAGGGAAAATTAGGCTACACCTTC	CSVGRQGKLGYTF
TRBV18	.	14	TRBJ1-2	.	TGTGCCAGCTCACCCAGAGACGACAACTATGGCTACACCTTC	CASSPRDDNYGYTF
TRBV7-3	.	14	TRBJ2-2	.	TGTGCCAGCAGCTGGAGCCGGGACACACCCGAGCTGTTTTTT	CASSWSRDTPELFF
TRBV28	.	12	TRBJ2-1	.	TGTGCCAGCAGTTTTGGTTACAATGAGCAGTTCTTC	CASSFGYNEQFF
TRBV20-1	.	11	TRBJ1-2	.	TGCAGTGCTATACGACGGTATGGCTACACCTTC	CSAIRRYGYTF
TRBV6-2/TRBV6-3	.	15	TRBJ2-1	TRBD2	TGTGCCAGCAGTGCCACTAGCGCTACCTACAATGAGCAGTTCTTC	CASSATSATYNEQFF
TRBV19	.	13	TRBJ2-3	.	TGTGCCAGTAGTAAACTAGTTGGAGATACGCAGTATTTT	CASSKLVGDTQYF
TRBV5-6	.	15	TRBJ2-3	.	TGTGCCAGCAGGCCCCCGGGACGGAGTCTAGATACGCAGTATTTT	CASRPPGRSLDTQYF
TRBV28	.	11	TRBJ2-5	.	TGTGCCAGCAGGATGGCGGAGACCCAGTACTTC	CASRMAETQYF
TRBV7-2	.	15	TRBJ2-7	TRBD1	TGTGCCAGCAGCTCGCAGACAGGGTCCCCATACGAGCAGTACTTC	CASSSQTGSPYEQYF
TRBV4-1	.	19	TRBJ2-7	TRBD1	TGCGCCAGCAGCCAAGAACCCGGGACAGTTGGCCGCCCCCTCTACGAGCAGTACTTC	CASSQEPGTVGRPLYEQYF
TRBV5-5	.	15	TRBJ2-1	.	TGTGCCAGCAGCCAAGGGACGGGGTCCTACAATGAGCAGTTCTTC	CASSQGTGSYNEQFF
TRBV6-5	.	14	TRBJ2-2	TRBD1	TGTGCCAGCCGGACAGGGCGGAACACCGGGGAGCTGTTTTTT	CASRTGRNTGELFF
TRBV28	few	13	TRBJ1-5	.	TGTGCCAGCAGGGGGGCGAGCAATCAGCCCCAGCATTTT	CASRGASNQPQHF
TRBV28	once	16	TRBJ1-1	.	TGTGCCAGCAGTCAAACCTACGGACTATTGAACACTGAAGCTTTCTTT	CASSQTYGLLNTEAFF
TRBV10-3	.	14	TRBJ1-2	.	TGTGCCATCAGTGAGTCGGGAGGGGTCTATGGCTACACCTTC	CAISESGGVYGYTF
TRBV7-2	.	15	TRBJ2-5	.	TGTGCCAGCAGCTTCGGCGGACACTACCAAGAGACCCAGTACTTC	CASSFGGHYQETQYF
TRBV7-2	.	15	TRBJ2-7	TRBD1	TGTGCCAGCAGCCCTCGGACAGGGGGCTTGGGCGAGCAGTACTTC	CASSPRTGGLGEQYF
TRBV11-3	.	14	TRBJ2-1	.	TGTGCCAGCAGCCACCCCTACCCCTACAATGAGCAGTTCTTC	CASSHPYPYNEQFF
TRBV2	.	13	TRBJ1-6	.	TGTGCCAGCAGTGACACACCATATTCACCCCTCCACTTT	CASSDTPYSPLHF
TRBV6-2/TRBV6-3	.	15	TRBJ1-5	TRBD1	TGTGCCAGCAGCCTATCAGGGGGGAGTAATCAGCCCCAGCATTTT	CASSLSGGSNQPQHF
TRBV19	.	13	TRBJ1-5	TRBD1	TGTGCCAGTAGTCCGGGACAGGCCATCTCCCAGCATTTT	CASSPGQAISQHF
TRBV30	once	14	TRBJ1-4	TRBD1	TGTGCCTGGGCAGGGGGTCGAGCTAATGAAAAACTGTTTTTT	CAWAGGRANEKLFF
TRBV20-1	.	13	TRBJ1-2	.	TGCAGTGCTAGTCTCCCGGGGAACTATGGCTACACCTTC	CSASLPGNYGYTF
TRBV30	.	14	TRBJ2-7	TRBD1	TGTGCCTGGGCAAAGGACAGGGGGCTTTACGAGCAGTACTTC	CAWAKDRGLYEQYF
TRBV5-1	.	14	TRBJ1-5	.	TGCGCCAGCAGCTCCGGGACACCTAATCAGCCCCAGCATTTT	CASSSGTPNQPQHF
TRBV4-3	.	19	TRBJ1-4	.	TGCGCCAGCAGCCAAGATCTTGCGGGAGGAACTGCAACTAATGAAAAACTGTTTTTT	CASSQDLAGGTATNEKLFF
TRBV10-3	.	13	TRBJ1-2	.	TGTGCCATCACCGGCAGGGACGACTATGGCTACACCTTC	CAITGRDDYGYTF
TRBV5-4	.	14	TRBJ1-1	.	TGTGCCAGCAGCTTTGCGGGGGGCAGGACTGAAGCTTTCTTT	CASSFAGGRTEAFF
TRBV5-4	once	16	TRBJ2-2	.	TGTGCCAGCAGCCGCCAGGGTAGGGTGTCCACCGGGGAGCTGTTTTTT	CASSRQGRVSTGELFF